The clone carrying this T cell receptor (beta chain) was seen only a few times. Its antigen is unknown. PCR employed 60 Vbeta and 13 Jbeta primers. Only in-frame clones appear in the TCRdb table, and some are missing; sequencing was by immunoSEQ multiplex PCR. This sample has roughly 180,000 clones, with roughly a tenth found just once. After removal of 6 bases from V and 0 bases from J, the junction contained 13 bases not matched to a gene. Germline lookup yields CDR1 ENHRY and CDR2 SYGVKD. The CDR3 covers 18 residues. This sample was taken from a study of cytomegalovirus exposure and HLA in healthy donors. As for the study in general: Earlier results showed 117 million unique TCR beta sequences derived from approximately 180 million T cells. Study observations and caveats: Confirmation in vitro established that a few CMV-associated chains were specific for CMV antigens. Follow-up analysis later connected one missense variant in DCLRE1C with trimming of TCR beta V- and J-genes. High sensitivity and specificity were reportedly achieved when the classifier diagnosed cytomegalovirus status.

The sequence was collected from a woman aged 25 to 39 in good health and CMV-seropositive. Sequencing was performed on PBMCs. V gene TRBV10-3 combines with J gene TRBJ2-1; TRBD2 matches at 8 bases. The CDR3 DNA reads TGTGCCATCAGGCCCGGACTAGCTCAGGCAAGCTCCTACAATGAGCAGTTCTTC. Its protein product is CAIRPGLAQASSYNEQFF.